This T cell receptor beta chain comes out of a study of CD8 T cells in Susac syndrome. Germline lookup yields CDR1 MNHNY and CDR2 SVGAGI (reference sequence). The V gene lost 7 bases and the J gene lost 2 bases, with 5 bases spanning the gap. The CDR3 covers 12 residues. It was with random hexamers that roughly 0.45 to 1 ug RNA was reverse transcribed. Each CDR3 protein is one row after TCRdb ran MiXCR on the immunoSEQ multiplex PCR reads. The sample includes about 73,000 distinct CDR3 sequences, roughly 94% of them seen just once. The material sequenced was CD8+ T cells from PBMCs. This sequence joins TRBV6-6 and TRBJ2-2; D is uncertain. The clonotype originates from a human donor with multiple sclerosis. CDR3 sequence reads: CASTVNTGELFF. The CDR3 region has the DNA TGTGCCAGCACAGTAAACACCGGGGAGCTGTTTTTT.